The 9 T cell receptor beta chains below were found in one sample sequenced in a study of blood T cell repertoires in COVID-19. Generated by immunoSEQ multiplex PCR, the TCRdb table keeps only in-frame clones and is missing some. The sample lists roughly 80,000 clones; around 82% were seen once. Sequencing input: peripheral blood. The receptors shown here come from a woman in her fifties or sixties with acute or convalescent COVID-19.

The sample holds a few counts of this clone. The chain joins TRBV25-1 to TRBJ2-5; 7 positions match TRBD2. There are 12 residues in the CDR3. The germline V gene has CDR1 MGHDK and CDR2 SYGVNS. J lost 5 bases, V lost 8 bases, and 5 bases had no gene match. The CDR3 loop is CASQRDWETQYF. For the CDR3, the DNA is TGTGCCAGCCAGCGGGATTGGGAGACCCAGTACTTC.

J is TRBJ1-2 and V is TRBV11-1, with 8 bases matching TRBD1. The V gene end was trimmed by 4 bases and the J gene end by 9 bases; junction bases not matched to a gene: 10. CDR1 is SGHAT, CDR2 FQDESV, per germline (reference sequence). The CDR3 length is 14 residues. CDR3 amino acids: CASSSSGQGESYTF. In DNA, the CDR3 is TGTGCCAGCAGCTCTTCCGGACAGGGTGAAAGCTACACCTTC.

This chain connects TRBV29-1 to TRBJ1-4; 7 nucleotides align to TRBD1. The trim removed 6 bases at V and 12 bases at J, leaving 7 bases unmatched. The V gene's germline CDR1 is SQVTM and CDR2 ANQGSEA. This CDR3 has 11 residues. CDR3 nucleotide sequence: TGCAGCGTCGAGACAGGGTTTCAACTGTTTTTT. Protein product: CSVETGFQLFF.

V is TRBV30 and J is TRBJ2-1; possibly TRBD2 for D (6 bases). CDR1 is GTSNPN, CDR2 SVGIG, per germline (reference sequence). The germline V and J ends were trimmed by 0 bases and 7 bases, with 13 bases remaining between them. This CDR3 has 14 residues. This CDR3 is CAWSVWGSGNEQFF. As DNA, the CDR3 is TGTGCCTGGAGTGTGTGGGGGAGCGGGAATGAGCAGTTCTTC.

J is TRBJ1-2 and V is TRBV7-2; 10 bases are shared with TRBD1. Germline-derived CDR1 and CDR2 are SGHTA and FQGNSA. J lost 7 bases, V lost 8 bases, and 10 bases had no gene match. The CDR3 covers 14 residues. The CDR3 bases are TGTGCCAGCGGGCCCGGGACAGGGGCTACTGGCTACACCTTC. Its protein product is CASGPGTGATGYTF.

J is TRBJ1-2 and V is TRBV11-2; possible D gene TRBD1, 5 bases. Trimming removed 5 bases at V and 6 bases at J, with 19 bases between. Germline CDR1 reads SGHAT; CDR2 reads FQNNGV. The CDR3 sequence is 15 residues long. CDR3 sequence (DNA): TGTGCCAGCAGCCTGCGGGGCCCTGACGGTAATGGCTACACCTTC. It translates to CASSLRGPDGNGYTF.

This chain uses TRBV30 with TRBJ2-5; D might be TRBD2 (5 bases). V was pared by 6 bases and J by 7 bases, with 12 bases between. Germline V gene data show CDR1 as GTSNPN and CDR2 as SVGIG (reference sequence). CDR3 length equals 11 residues. CDR3 coding DNA: TGTGCCTGTACGGGGTCGGGGACCCAGTACTTC. It translates to CACTGSGTQYF.

This clone was observed a single time. The chain recombines TRBV19 with TRBJ1-3; possibly TRBD1 for D (5 bases). This CDR3 has 13 residues. The ends were cut back, 7 bases at V and 0 bases at J, with 7 bases in the middle. Germline V gene data show CDR1 as LNHDA and CDR2 as SQIVND (reference sequence). The CDR3 here is CASIQGSGNTIYF. CDR3 DNA sequence: TGTGCCAGTATTCAGGGCTCTGGAAACACCATATATTTT. Combining the CDR3 with reference TRBV19 and TRBJ1-3 gives the whole variable domain DGGITQSPKYLFRKEGQNVTLSCEQNLNHDAMYWYRQDPGQGLRLIYYSQIVNDFQKGDIAEGYSVSREKKESFPLTVTSAQKNPTAFYLCASIQGSGNTIYFGEGSWLTVV.

The rearrangement joins TRBV6-5 to TRBJ2-7, with TRBD1 as a possible D gene (6 bases). CDR1 is MNHEY, CDR2 SVGAGI, per germline. Between the trimmed V and J ends, which lost 6 bases and 5 bases, there was a span of 23 bases. CDR3 length equals 16 residues. CDR3: CASSYVRRTVRNEQYF. CDR3 sequence (DNA): TGTGCCAGCAGCTACGTGCGGAGGACAGTAAGAAACGAGCAGTACTTC.